One and the same sample provided the 28 T cell receptor beta chains below, sequenced in a study of T cell repertoires in cytomegalovirus infection. Using its own MiXCR run on the reads, TCRdb lists one record per CDR3 protein. Counted here are a few hundred thousand distinct CDR3 sequences, about a sixth occurring once; the ten biggest clones make up around 47%. Sequencing was performed on CD8+ T cells from PBMCs. All receptors derive from a human donor in good health (CMV status not recorded). Some clones in this sample may be carry-over from other donors' samples.

This clonotype was detected only a few times. The V call is TRBV6-5, the J call TRBJ1-6; 9 positions agree with TRBD1. The junction had 9 bases not matched to a gene; V was cut back by 6 bases and J by 6 bases. CDR1 and CDR2 (germline): MNHEY, SVGAGI. The CDR3 length is 16 residues. The DNA of the CDR3 is TGTGCCAGCAGCTCACCTGAGGACAGGGGTAATTCACCCCTCCACTTT. Protein sequence: CASSSPEDRGNSPLHF.

This clonotype was seen a few times. The DNA for the CDR3 is TGTGCCAGCAGCCCGCCCCGGGGGGAGAGTGTTGGAGAGCAGTACTTC. Translated, it gives CASSPPRGESVGEQYF. This sequence joins TRBV7-6 and TRBJ2-7, with 7 bases matching TRBD2. This CDR3 is built from 16 residues. From germline, CDR1 is SGHVS and CDR2 FNYEAQ. V lost 5 bases to trimming and J lost 7 bases; unmatched junction nucleotides: 17.

Points on this clonotype: A read error may be the cause here, since a much bigger clone is one base away. The chain has TRBV6-1 and TRBJ1-2; a weak D match, TRBD1 (6 bases). V lost 7 bases and J 4 bases, leaving 22 bases between the germline ends. The CDR3 sequence is 16 residues long. Germline loops: CDR1 MNHNS, CDR2 SASEGT. CDR3 protein: CASTKFEGVPSYGYTF. CDR3 in DNA: TGTGCCAGCACCAAATTTGAGGGGGTACCATCCTATGGCTACACCTTC.

This clonotype came up many times. The chain recombines TRBV11-2 with TRBJ2-5; D is unclear. Trimming took 1 base from V and 5 from J, leaving 5 bases between them. The V gene's germline CDR1 is SGHAT and CDR2 FQNNGV. The CDR3 is made up of 12 amino acids. The chain's CDR3 is CASSLGWETQYF. The CDR3 nucleotides read TGTGCCAGCAGCTTAGGTTGGGAGACCCAGTACTTC.

A note on this clonotype: The junction does not match germline at one end; this may be a read error. The chain is built from TRBV2 and TRBJ1-1; tentatively, D is TRBD1 (5 bases). CDR3 size: 13 residues. CDR1 SNHLY and CDR2 FYNNEI come from the germline V gene. CDR3 nucleotide sequence: TGTGCCAACAGTGAAAAGGGGCGCAAGGAAGCTTTCTTT. This translates into CANSEKGRKEAFF.

This clonotype was recorded many times. V usage is TRBV7-2 and J usage is TRBJ2-5, with D possibly being TRBD1 (6 bases). The V end was cut by 3 bases, the J end by 2 bases, with 13 bases between. The CDR3 has 15 residues. Germline V CDR1 and CDR2: SGHTA, FQGNSA. This CDR3 is CASSFAGTLQETQYF. Written as DNA, the CDR3 is TGTGCCAGCAGCTTCGCCGGGACACTTCAAGAGACCCAGTACTTC. Complete variable domain (other parts from reference TRBV7-2 and TRBJ2-5): GAGVSQSPSNKVTEKGKDVELRCDPISGHTALYWYRQSLGQGLEFLIYFQGNSAPDKSGLPSDRFSAERTGGSVSTLTIQRTQQEDSAVYLCASSFAGTLQETQYFGPGTRLLVL.

This clonotype has a handful of counts. The rearrangement uses TRBV19 and TRBJ2-7, with unresolved D. This CDR3 region has 15 residues. Germline CDR1 and CDR2: LNHDA and SQIVND (reference sequence). V was clipped by 6 bases and J by 2 bases, with 17 bases between them. In nucleotides, the CDR3 is TGTGCCAGTAGCTTCGGCCAGATGTGGCCCTACGAGCAGTACTTC. This codes for CASSFGQMWPYEQYF. Variable domain in full (rest from reference TRBV19 and TRBJ2-7): DGGITQSPKYLFRKEGQNVTLSCEQNLNHDAMYWYRQDPGQGLRLIYYSQIVNDFQKGDIAEGYSVSREKKESFPLTVTSAQKNPTAFYLCASSFGQMWPYEQYFGPGTRLTVT.

This rearrangement joins TRBV5-5 to TRBJ2-7; D unclear. V was pared by 0 bases and J by 0 bases, with 10 bases between. In germline, CDR1 is SGHKS, CDR2 YYEKEE (reference sequence). The CDR3 has 15 amino acids. CDR3 DNA: TGTGCCAGCAGCTTGGCACTCCACTCCTCCTACGAGCAGTACTTC. It specifies CASSLALHSSYEQYF.

In its sample, this clonotype was seen many times. The chain combines TRBV7-9 with TRBJ2-5; no clear D gene. Germline values: CDR1 SEHNR, CDR2 FQNEAQ (reference sequence). This CDR3 is built from 14 residues. V lost 0 bases and J lost 2, with 7 bases in between. This chain's CDR3 is CASSLAARQETQYF. The CDR3 DNA reads TGTGCCAGCAGCTTAGCTGCCCGTCAAGAGACCCAGTACTTC.

This clonotype was counted a few times. The rearrangement links TRBV28 to TRBJ2-2; a weak D match, TRBD1 (6 bases). Looked up from germline, CDR1 is MDHEN and CDR2 is SYDVKM. The CDR3 is 15 residues long. V shed 6 bases and J shed 0 bases, with 11 bases lying between them. The CDR3 DNA sequence: TGTGCCAGCAGGACACAGGGCGCGAACACCGGGGAGCTGTTTTTT. Amino acid sequence: CASRTQGANTGELFF.

The CDR3 nucleotides are TGTGCCAGTAGTATAGATCGAGGGAGGACAGCAGCTGTTGAAGCTTTCTTT. Amino acid sequence: CASSIDRGRTAAVEAFF. This rearrangement joins TRBV19 to TRBJ1-1; possible D gene TRBD1, 6 bases. The CDR3 spans 17 residues. The germline gives CDR1 LNHDA, CDR2 SQIVND (reference sequence). V was clipped by 0 bases and J by 7 bases, with 21 bases between them.

This clonotype was counted a few times. V gene TRBV5-6 combines with J gene TRBJ1-1; D is unclear. Germline CDR1 and CDR2: SGHDT and YYEEEE. The CDR3 has 14 residues. With 1 base removed from V and 2 bases from J, the gap between germline ends came to 9 bases. CDR3: CASSLYGSNTEAFF. For the CDR3, the DNA is TGTGCCAGCAGCTTGTATGGCTCCAACACTGAAGCTTTCTTT.

Only a few counts were recorded for this clonotype. This chain uses TRBV7-9 with TRBJ2-3; 8 nucleotides match TRBD1. The CDR3 runs 18 residues. CDR1 is SEHNR, CDR2 FQNEAQ, per germline (reference sequence). After removal of 5 bases from V and 2 bases from J, the junction contained 15 bases not matched to a gene. The CDR3 loop is CASSPSDGTGVFTDTQYF. The CDR3 DNA reads TGTGCCAGCAGCCCTTCTGACGGGACAGGAGTCTTCACAGATACGCAGTATTTT. Variable domain in full (rest from reference TRBV7-9 and TRBJ2-3): DTGVSQNPRHKITKRGQNVTFRCDPISEHNRLYWYRQTLGQGPEFLTYFQNEAQLEKSRLLSDRFSAERPKGSFSTLEIQRTEQGDSAMYLCASSPSDGTGVFTDTQYFGPGTRLTVL.

This clonotype was seen a few times. J is TRBJ2-7 and V is TRBV29-1; D perhaps matches TRBD1 (5 bases). The V end lost 4 bases, the J end lost 2 bases, and 9 bases lay between the germline ends. The germline V gene encodes CDR1 SQVTM and CDR2 ANQGSEA. The CDR3 loop spans 12 amino acids. The CDR3 protein is CSVAQGTYEQYF. The DNA of the CDR3 is TGCAGCGTTGCTCAGGGTACCTACGAGCAGTACTTC.

The chain has TRBV9 and TRBJ2-4; a possible D gene is TRBD2 (6 bases). Germline V gene lookup returns CDR1 SGDLS and CDR2 YYNGEE. V lost 4 bases and J lost 0, with 8 bases in between. CDR3 length equals 14 residues. The CDR3 DNA is TGTGCCAGCAGCTCGGGAGTAGCCAAAAACATTCAGTACTTC. Encoded protein: CASSSGVAKNIQYF.

The chain uses TRBV28 and TRBJ2-3; 12 positions match TRBD2. V dropped 3 bases and J dropped 1; count of bases not matched to a gene: 8. The CDR3 spans 18 residues. The germline V gene encodes CDR1 MDHEN and CDR2 SYDVKM. The CDR3 DNA reads as TGTGCCAGCAGTTTTCCTAGCGGGGGGGGCGATGGCACAGATACGCAGTATTTT. Translated: CASSFPSGGGDGTDTQYF.

The chain combines TRBV23-1 with TRBJ1-2; a weak D match, TRBD1 (6 bases). TRBV23-1 is an open reading frame whose function is uncertain. Trimming cost V 8 bases and J 2 bases, with 21 bases left between them. The CDR3 consists of 16 residues. CDR3 protein: CASEFRTAYPNYGYTF. CDR3 DNA sequence: TGCGCCAGCGAATTCCGGACAGCCTATCCCAACTATGGCTACACCTTC.

This chain joins TRBV7-6 and TRBJ2-6; D is perhaps TRBD1 (7 bases). The germline V gene has CDR1 SGHVS and CDR2 FNYEAQ. Deletions cut 4 bases from V and 3 bases from J, with 13 bases between. CDR3 length: 16 amino acids. CDR3 sequence (DNA): TGTGCCAGCAGCTGGGGGGCAGGGGGTGGGGCCAACGTCCTGACTTTC. Translating it yields CASSWGAGGGANVLTF.

This clonotype has at least ten counts. The chain couples TRBV12-3 or TRBV12-4 to TRBJ1-2; D might be TRBD1 (5 bases). With 3 bases removed from V and 6 bases from J, the gap between germline ends came to 14 bases. CDR3 length: 14 residues. CDR3 coding DNA: TGTGCCAGCAGTTTTTCAGGGCTGTATGATGGCTACACCTTC. Translation: CASSFSGLYDGYTF.

The chain is built from TRBV9 and TRBJ1-3; no definite D call. This CDR3 has 16 residues. Germline V gene lookup returns CDR1 SGDLS and CDR2 YYNGEE. V was clipped by 0 bases and J by 2 bases, with 12 bases between them. CDR3 in DNA: TGTGCCAGCAGCGTAGCGTCGCGTGGCCCTGGAAACACCATATATTTT. It translates to CASSVASRGPGNTIYF.

This clonotype was counted at least ten times. The CDR3 nucleotides are TGTGCCAGCAGCTTAGCGACCTTGCCTCAAGAGACCCAGTACTTC. Its protein product is CASSLATLPQETQYF. The rearrangement uses TRBV7-2 and TRBJ2-5, with D unresolved. The CDR3 runs to 15 residues. Germline CDR1 SGHTA, CDR2 FQGNSA. V lost 0 bases, J lost 2 bases, and 10 bases lay in between.

This sequence joins TRBV6-1 and TRBJ2-3; the match to TRBD1 covers 7 bases. CDR1 is MNHNS, CDR2 SASEGT, per germline. The CDR3 is 15 amino acids. Trimming at V came to 4 bases and at J to 6 bases, leaving 10 bases not matched to a gene. The CDR3 loop reads CASSVIKGATDTQYF. The CDR3 DNA reads as TGTGCCAGCAGTGTGATAAAGGGGGCAACCGATACGCAGTATTTT.

V usage is TRBV6-6 and J usage is TRBJ2-1; the D is unclear. Trimming shortened V by 0 bases and J by 8 bases, and 8 bases separated the two germline ends. The germline gives CDR1 MNHNY, CDR2 SVGAGI (reference sequence). The CDR3 runs 13 residues. For the CDR3, the DNA is TGTGCCAGCAGTTACTCGGCCGTCGATGAGCAGTTCTTC. Protein: CASSYSAVDEQFF.

This clonotype was detected ten times or more. The chain combines TRBV7-2 with TRBJ2-7; D is undetermined. Per germline, CDR1 SGHTA and CDR2 FQGNSA. Trimming took off 3 bases at V and 6 bases at J, with 12 bases between the two ends. The CDR3 runs to 13 residues. The CDR3 sequence: CASSLGAVFEQYF. DNA for the CDR3: TGTGCCAGCAGCTTGGGTGCAGTTTTCGAGCAGTACTTC.

The rearrangement links TRBV20-1 to TRBJ1-6; D is uncertain. In germline, CDR1 is DFQATT, CDR2 SNEGSKA (reference sequence). The length of the CDR3 is 12 residues. The CDR3 DNA follows: TGCAGCGTCCGAGATAAAAATTCACCCCTCCACTTT. Protein: CSVRDKNSPLHF.

V is TRBV7-9 and J is TRBJ2-1; 10 bases are a match to TRBD2. J lost 9 bases, V lost 5 bases, and 16 bases had no gene match. Germline CDR1 is SEHNR and CDR2 is FQNEAQ (reference sequence). The length of the CDR3 is 17 residues. The CDR3 bases are TGTGCCAGCAGCCCCAACCTGGTAGCGGGGGGCCGGGGTGAGCAGTTCTTC. Protein product: CASSPNLVAGGRGEQFF.

This rearrangement joins TRBV4-2 to TRBJ1-1; a weak D match, TRBD1 (5 bases). The CDR3 sequence is 15 residues long. Germline loops: CDR1 LGHNA, CDR2 YNFKEQ. Trimming shortened V by 6 bases and J by 3 bases, and 17 bases separated the two germline ends. CDR3 in amino acids: CASSTHLQGDTEAFF. Here the CDR3 DNA reads TGTGCCAGCAGTACACATCTCCAGGGAGACACTGAAGCTTTCTTT.

The chain employs TRBV29-1 and TRBJ1-1; a possible D gene is TRBD1 (5 bases). This CDR3 has 12 amino acids. Looked up from germline, CDR1 is SQVTM and CDR2 is ANQGSEA. CDR3: CSVNEGPPEAFF. The CDR3 DNA is TGCAGTGTGAATGAGGGGCCTCCTGAAGCTTTCTTT.